The source of this T cell receptor beta chain is a study of regulatory T cells in long-lasting Graves disease. Time point specified: newly diagnosed GD, antithyroid drugs for less than 3 months. RNA extracted from PBMCs served as the sequencing template. Per American Thyroid Association guidelines, Graves' disease was diagnosed. Patients all came to the study from an endocrinology department in Xi'an, China. Overall study results and limits: Because few samples were included, accuracy may have been lower.

This clonotype has at least ten counts. Its target is not known. Germline loops: CDR1 LGHDT, CDR2 YNNKEL (reference sequence). There are 14 residues in the CDR3. Trimming took 1 base from V and 3 from J, leaving 9 bases between them. Relying on iRepertoire HTBI primers and Arm-PCR of CDR3 regions, the team built TCR beta libraries. Original processing methods: Overall, samples carried 62 TRBV and some 15 TRBJ segments. TCRdb called the multiplex PCR reads again in MiXCR, with one record for every CDR3 protein. The V and J calls reflect TCRdb's pipeline rather than the authors' work. The sample holds around 360,000 distinct CDR3 sequences, 15% to 20% seen once. This sample also appeared in a second study, on T cells in Graves' hyperthyroidism and ophthalmopathy.

This chain links TRBV3-1 with TRBJ1-1; D is unclear. The sequence came from a young woman with Graves disease. The source was peripheral blood mononuclear cells (PBMCs), collected at new diagnosis, from a patient treated with antithyroid drugs. CDR3 residues: CASSQVESDTEAFF. CDR3 in DNA: TGTGCCAGCAGCCAAGTAGAATCGGACACTGAAGCTTTCTTT.